Below are 15 T cell receptor beta chains sequenced from a single sample in a study of blood T cell repertoires in COVID-19. Here immunoSEQ multiplex PCR was the method, and the copy in TCRdb shows in-frame clones only, minus some. This sample has about 94,000 clones; around 72% occur once, and the top ten carry 3.9%. What was sequenced was peripheral blood. Receptor source: a man aged 65 to 85 with COVID-19, enrolled during active disease.

The CDR3 coding sequence is TGTGCCAGCAGTTATGACAGTAATAACTATGGCTACACCTTC. This encodes CASSYDSNNYGYTF. This chain connects TRBV6-2 or TRBV6-3 to TRBJ1-2; possible D gene TRBD1, 5 bases. Trimming took off 3 bases at V and 1 base at J, with 9 bases between the two ends. The CDR3 consists of 14 residues. Germline CDR1 reads MNHEY; CDR2 reads SVGEGT.

The genes are TRBV7-2 and TRBJ1-4; TRBD1 agrees at 10 bases. V trimming: 3 bases; J trimming: 6 bases; junction bases outside the gene matches: 4. The CDR3 is 15 residues long. The germline CDR1 and CDR2 sequences are SGHTA and FQGNSA. The CDR3 is CASSFTGTGDEKLFF. The CDR3 DNA reads as TGTGCCAGCAGCTTCACCGGGACAGGGGATGAAAAACTGTTTTTT.

The chain couples TRBV18 to TRBJ2-5; 11 bases match TRBD1. V lost 1 base to trimming and J lost 4 bases; unmatched junction nucleotides: 2. CDR1 is KGHSH and CDR2 is LQKENI in the germline V gene. CDR3 length: 15 residues. The DNA for the CDR3 is TGTGCCAGCTCACCACAGGGGACAGGGGGAGAGACCCAGTACTTC. As protein: CASSPQGTGGETQYF.

This chain connects TRBV4-1 to TRBJ1-5; no definite D call. V lost 5 bases and J 3 bases, leaving 17 bases between the germline ends. CDR1 is MGHRA and CDR2 is YSYEKL in the germline V gene. This CDR3 spans 16 amino acids. The CDR3 region has the DNA TGCGCCAGCAGCGCTCAACGGGGATCGGACAATCAGCCCCAGCATTTT. It specifies CASSAQRGSDNQPQHF.

This clone was detected a few times. The genes are TRBV28 and TRBJ2-7; possibly TRBD1 for D (6 bases). The CDR3 sequence is 14 residues long. The V end lost 9 bases, the J end lost 1 base, and 16 bases lay between the germline ends. Germline V gene data show CDR1 as MDHEN and CDR2 as SYDVKM. CDR3 bases: TGTGCCAGTTTGGCGCCGGGACAATCCTACGAGCAGTACTTC. The encoded protein is CASLAPGQSYEQYF.

This chain connects TRBV11-2 to TRBJ2-3; tentative D call: TRBD1 (5 bases). V was cut by 3 bases and J by 4 bases, with 11 bases left in between. Germline CDR1 reads SGHAT; CDR2 reads FQNNGV. CDR3 size: 14 residues. CDR3 nucleotide sequence: TGTGCCAGCAGCTTTTACAGGATCGCAGATACGCAGTATTTT. This sequence encodes CASSFYRIADTQYF.

J is TRBJ2-7 and V is TRBV25-1, with 7 bases lining up with TRBD2. V lost 2 bases to trimming and J lost 0 bases; unmatched junction nucleotides: 7. Germline V CDR1 and CDR2: MGHDK, SYGVNS. The CDR3 runs to 16 residues. Here the CDR3 DNA reads TGTGCCAGCAGTGAAACTGGGAGGGCGCCCTCCTACGAGCAGTACTTC. Translating gives CASSETGRAPSYEQYF.

This clone has just a few counts. This chain links TRBV5-1 with TRBJ1-3; tentatively, D is TRBD1 (5 bases). The germline gives CDR1 SGHRS, CDR2 YFSETQ. This CDR3 has 13 residues. Trimming left V 4 bases short and J 2 bases short, with 7 bases between. In DNA, the CDR3 is TGCGCCAGCAGCCCGGACACTGGAAACACCATATATTTT. Translated: CASSPDTGNTIYF.

The CDR3 sequence is CASSRTSGRTFVYEQYF. Written as DNA, the CDR3 is TGTGCCAGCAGCCGGACTAGCGGTCGGACCTTCGTCTACGAGCAGTACTTC. This chain joins TRBV2 and TRBJ2-7; TRBD2 matches 10 bases. In germline, CDR1 is SNHLY, CDR2 FYNNEI. J was trimmed by 3 bases and V by 6 bases; bases with no gene match: 14. The CDR3 sequence is 17 residues long.

The chain employs TRBV28 and TRBJ1-4, with 8 bases matching TRBD1. Germline V gene sequence: CDR1 MDHEN, CDR2 SYDVKM. J lost 3 bases, V lost 5 bases, and 8 bases had no gene match. The CDR3 is 16 residues long. The CDR3 protein is CASSPLLDRANEKLFF. CDR3 nucleotides: TGTGCCAGCAGTCCCCTCCTGGACAGGGCTAATGAAAAACTGTTTTTT.

V is TRBV3-1 (or the pseudogene TRBV3-2) and J is TRBJ1-2; D unclear. The CDR3 loop spans 12 amino acids. V was shortened by 1 base and J by 5 bases, with 5 bases between the two germline ends. Per germline, CDR1 LGHDT and CDR2 YNNKEL (reference sequence). The CDR3 DNA reads as TGTGCCAGCAGCCAAGGAGGGTATGGCTACACCTTC. Amino acids: CASSQGGYGYTF.

The chain recombines TRBV19 with TRBJ1-2; 7 bases agree with TRBD1. CDR3 length: 12 residues. CDR1 is LNHDA and CDR2 is SQIVND in the germline V gene (reference sequence). J was trimmed by 4 bases and V by 5 bases; bases with no gene match: 1. For the CDR3, the DNA is TGTGCCAGTAGTGGACAGGCCTATGGCTACACCTTC. Translation gives CASSGQAYGYTF.

This chain uses TRBV7-2 with TRBJ1-2; 8 bases are shared with TRBD1. Trimming removed 0 bases from V and 8 bases from J; junction bases left unmatched: 5. CDR1 is SGHTA, CDR2 FQGNSA, per germline. This CDR3 has 14 amino acids. CDR3 protein: CASSLAQGAFGYTF. The CDR3 DNA reads as TGTGCCAGCAGCTTAGCCCAGGGGGCGTTCGGCTACACCTTC.

A note on this clone: This sample includes further DNA sequences coding for the same CDR3. The rearrangement joins TRBV28 to TRBJ1-2, with TRBD1 identical over 8 bases. The CDR3 is made up of 15 amino acids. V shed 3 bases and J 3 bases; nucleotides not matched to a gene: 6. CDR1 MDHEN and CDR2 SYDVKM come from the germline V gene. The CDR3 region is CASSFGTGRDYGYTF. The CDR3 nucleotides read TGTGCCAGCAGTTTTGGGACAGGCCGGGACTATGGCTACACCTTC.

This chain joins TRBV9 and TRBJ1-1, with D unresolved. V was pared by 0 bases and J by 1 base, with 7 bases between. The CDR3 length is 14 residues. Germline CDR1 and CDR2: SGDLS and YYNGEE. CDR3 coding DNA: TGTGCCAGCAGCGTAGTCTACCAGAACACTGAAGCTTTCTTT. Translated: CASSVVYQNTEAFF.